What follows is one T cell receptor beta chain and its context. This sample was included in a study of blood T cell repertoires in COVID-19. The wider study: COVID-19 samples collected from the United States, Italy and Spain covered acute and convalescent phases. The cDNA or gDNA used as material had been derived from T cells, B-cell-depleted T cells, or PBMCs.

Sequencing used immunoSEQ multiplex PCR; TCRdb keeps in-frame clones, though not all of them. The sample has under 95,000 clones, roughly 90% seen once. The V end lost 3 bases, the J end lost 2 bases, and 20 bases lay between the germline ends. Germline values: CDR1 SGDLS, CDR2 YYNGEE. This CDR3 has 17 amino acids. The chain has TRBV9 and TRBJ1-2, with D possibly TRBD1 on 6 matching bases. This TCR came from a man aged 80 or over in a cohort sampled during active COVID-19. The sample taken for sequencing was peripheral blood. The CDR3 sequence is CASSATGTPESNYGYTF. In nucleotides, the CDR3 is TGTGCCAGCAGCGCAACAGGGACACCAGAATCAAACTATGGCTACACCTTC.